A single sample is the source of the 13 T cell receptor beta chains below, sequenced in a study of T-cell reconstitution after alpha-beta-depleted transplantation in children. Unique molecular identifiers were used to barcode this TCRbeta library. TCRdb re-analysed the PCR reads in MiXCR, keeping a single row per CDR3 protein. The top ten hold about 6% of the sample, which has hundreds of thousands of distinct CDR3 sequences, approximately 12% seen once. The sequenced sample was PBMCs from the stem cell graft donor, obtained from the stem cell graft. These receptors all stem from a human donor who donated a stem cell graft to a child with combined immunodeficiency.

This clonotype was observed a few times. The CDR3 DNA is TGTGCCAGCAGTGGCCAGGGAGTTGCAAAGACCCAGTACTTC. Translated: CASSGQGVAKTQYF. The chain is built from TRBV6-1 and TRBJ2-5, with D perhaps TRBD1 or TRBD2 (5 bases each). V lost 4 bases, J lost 6 bases, and 15 bases lay in between. In germline, CDR1 is MNHNS, CDR2 SASEGT. There are 14 residues in the CDR3.

This clonotype occurred a few times. The rearrangement joins TRBV10-3 to TRBJ2-2, with TRBD2 matching over 12 bases. The germline V gene encodes CDR1 ENHRY and CDR2 SYGVKD. CDR3 size: 19 residues. The J segment lost 6 bases and the V segment lost 3 bases, leaving 14 bases of the junction unmatched. This chain's CDR3 is CAISEDPATSGSFAGELFF. DNA of the CDR3: TGTGCCATCAGTGAAGATCCGGCGACTAGCGGGAGTTTTGCCGGGGAGCTGTTTTTT.

Ten or more counts support this clonotype. V gene TRBV6-5 combines with J gene TRBJ2-2; 8 bases are shared with TRBD2. This CDR3 has 15 residues. With 8 bases clipped from V and 1 base from J, the junction kept 6 bases outside the gene matches. Germline CDR1 MNHEY, CDR2 SVGAGI. DNA for the CDR3: TGTGCCAGCCCCGGCGGGAGGAAGAACACCGGGGAGCTGTTTTTT. Protein product: CASPGGRKNTGELFF.

This rearrangement joins TRBV3-1 to TRBJ2-7; D gene ambiguous. Trimming pared 4 bases from V and 5 bases from J, leaving 9 bases between. The length of the CDR3 is 12 residues. Germline assignment: CDR1 LGHDT and CDR2 YNNKEL (reference sequence). The CDR3: CASSLLLNEQYF. CDR3 nucleotides: TGTGCCAGCAGCCTCCTGTTAAACGAGCAGTACTTC.

This chain connects TRBV11-2 to TRBJ2-1; TRBD1 matches at 12 bases. The trim removed 5 bases at V and 6 bases at J, leaving 5 bases unmatched. Germline V CDR1 and CDR2: SGHAT, FQNNGV. This CDR3 comprises 15 residues. The CDR3 nucleotides read TGTGCCAGCAGCGTCGGGACAGGGGGCTCCAATGAGCAGTTCTTC. Protein sequence: CASSVGTGGSNEQFF.

V usage is TRBV29-1 and J usage is TRBJ1-1; D possibly corresponds to TRBD1 (5 bases). The germline V gene encodes CDR1 SQVTM and CDR2 ANQGSEA. V shed 7 bases and J shed 2 bases, with 14 bases lying between them. The CDR3 is made up of 13 amino acids. CDR3 loop: CSASFGGNTEAFF. In DNA form, the CDR3 reads TGCAGCGCTTCATTCGGGGGAAACACTGAAGCTTTCTTT. The whole variable domain, remainder taken from reference TRBV29-1 and TRBJ1-1, is SAVISQKPSRDICQRGTSLTIQCQVDSQVTMMFWYRQQPGQSLTLIATANQGSEATYESGFVIDKFPISRPNLTFSTLTVSNMSPEDSSIYLCSASFGGNTEAFFGQGTRLTVV.

In this sample, this clonotype turned up a few times. The genes are TRBV4-2 and TRBJ2-7; TRBD1 aligns across 10 bases. Germline lookup yields CDR1 LGHNA and CDR2 YNFKEQ. V lost 0 bases and J lost 4; bases outside the gene matches: 3. This CDR3 has 15 amino acids. The CDR3 sequence is CASSQETGGIYEQYF. The CDR3 nucleotides are TGTGCCAGCAGCCAAGAGACAGGGGGCATTTACGAGCAGTACTTC.

This clonotype was seen ten or more times. The junction departs from germline at one end; a sequencing error may be responsible. The J gene is TRBJ2-1, the V gene TRBV3-1, with 7 bases matching TRBD1. This CDR3 has 15 amino acids. Germline CDR1 reads LGHDT; CDR2 reads YNNKEL (reference sequence). CDR3 nucleotide sequence: TGCGCCAGCAGCCAGGCAGGGGGCTCCTACAATGAGCAGTTCTTC. Translated, it gives CASSQAGGSYNEQFF.

This clonotype was seen at least ten times. The V and J genes are TRBV5-5 and TRBJ2-7; D is perhaps TRBD2 (6 bases). Trimming took off 4 bases at V and 4 bases at J, with 18 bases between the two ends. The CDR3 is made up of 15 amino acids. Germline V gene data show CDR1 as SGHKS and CDR2 as YYEKEE (reference sequence). The CDR3 sequence is CASSRSREFIYEQYF. CDR3 nucleotide sequence: TGTGCCAGCAGCCGAAGCCGGGAGTTCATTTACGAGCAGTACTTC.

A few counts support this clonotype. This rearrangement joins TRBV12-3 or TRBV12-4 to TRBJ1-2; D call uncertain. The CDR3 contains 15 residues. Trimming left V 6 bases short and J 3 bases short, with 17 bases between. CDR3 DNA sequence: TGTGCCAGCAGCCCTGGGGTGAGAGGGCACTATGGCTACACCTTC. Protein product: CASSPGVRGHYGYTF.

V gene TRBV20-1 combines with J gene TRBJ2-7; D gene uncertain. The CDR3 runs to 15 residues. The germline gives CDR1 DFQATT, CDR2 SNEGSKA (reference sequence). V was pared by 3 bases and J by 6 bases, with 21 bases between. This chain's CDR3 is CSASDPALGRSEQYF. As DNA, the CDR3 is TGCAGTGCTAGTGATCCCGCACTTGGACGAAGCGAGCAGTACTTC.

This clonotype was observed at least ten times. The chain carries TRBV28 and TRBJ1-2, with TRBD1 identical over 12 bases. Germline values: CDR1 MDHEN, CDR2 SYDVKM. The CDR3 spans 15 residues. The V and J ends lost 4 bases and 5 bases, in that order; junction bases with no gene match: 5. CDR3 region: CASSSSGQGAYGYTF. DNA for the CDR3: TGTGCCAGCAGTTCCTCGGGACAGGGGGCATATGGCTACACCTTC.

J is TRBJ1-6 and V is TRBV7-3; D is perhaps TRBD1 (5 bases). This CDR3 spans 14 amino acids. CDR1 and CDR2 from the germline V gene are SGHTA and FQGTGA. Deletions cut 4 bases from V and 10 bases from J, with 14 bases between. The CDR3 is CASSSGPGGSPLHF. The CDR3 coding sequence is TGTGCCAGCAGCTCAGGTCCGGGGGGATCACCCCTCCACTTT.